This T cell receptor beta chain emerged from a study of cytomegalovirus exposure and HLA in healthy donors. Study-wide context: The 500 to 850 first-cohort repertoires and the 130 or so validation repertoires shared the same platform, a later analysis reported. Study-wide results and caveats: According to a subsequent analysis, TCR clusters identified in the first cohort showed a tendency to co-occur across the 100 to 150 validation repertoires. Reports credit the classifier with highly specific, highly sensitive diagnosis of cytomegalovirus status.

Libraries were prepared by immunoSEQ multiplex PCR; TCRdb keeps only in-frame clonotypes and omits some of them. Here the sample spans 100,000 to 130,000 clones, roughly 84% being singletons. A 120-subject validation cohort, separate from the roughly 700-subject first cohort, supplied the donors. Germline V gene data show CDR1 as SGHRS and CDR2 as YFSETQ. V shed 4 bases and J shed 0 bases, with 13 bases lying between them. This CDR3 spans 15 amino acids. As to this clone: The antigen remains undetermined.

The sample was PBMCs. The rearrangement uses TRBV5-1 and TRBJ1-1, with D unclear. The sequence was collected from a woman aged 18-29 years in good health and CMV-seronegative. CDR3 amino acids: CASSPVTSMNTEAFF. In DNA, the CDR3 is TGCGCCAGCAGCCCCGTGACAAGTATGAACACTGAAGCTTTCTTT.